Shown below are 5 T cell receptor beta chains from a single sample sequenced in a study of Ad26.COV2.S vaccination and SARS-CoV-2 variants. Treatment specified: roughly 19 received Ad26.COV2.S at low or high dose, single or two shots; roughly five received placebo; per-sample allocation not given. Sampling happened 63 days after the first vaccine or placebo injection. The repertoire was sequenced with immunoSEQ multiplex PCR; TCRdb's copy has only in-frame clones and lacks some. The sample yields roughly 330,000 clones, roughly 90% seen once. The sample in question was peripheral blood, obtained in a trial of Ad26.COV2.S vaccine versus placebo. These receptors came from a person between 18 and 59 years old who received the Ad26.COV2.S COVID-19 vaccine or a placebo.

The chain recombines TRBV3-1 (or the pseudogene TRBV3-2) with TRBJ2-3; weak D call: TRBD2 (6 bases). V was trimmed by 1 base and J by 4 bases, leaving 15 bases between them. In germline, CDR1 is LGHDT, CDR2 YNNKEL (reference sequence). This CDR3 region has 16 residues. In DNA, the CDR3 is TGTGCCAGCAGCCAAGCGCGGGGTAGAGACGCAGATACGCAGTATTTT. Translated: CASSQARGRDADTQYF.

The rearrangement links TRBV3-1 (or the pseudogene TRBV3-2) to TRBJ2-7; no firm D call. CDR1 is LGHDT and CDR2 is YNNKEL in the germline V gene (reference sequence). The V end lost 0 bases, the J end lost 3 bases, and 9 bases lay between the germline ends. The CDR3 length is 14 residues. Here the CDR3 reads CASSQDPCYYEQYV. In DNA, the CDR3 is TGTGCCAGCAGCCAAGACCCGTGTTACTACGAGCAGTACGTC.

The chain uses TRBV9 and TRBJ2-7; 8 positions agree with TRBD1. The CDR3 sequence is 13 residues long. Germline trimming cut 3 bases from V and 6 bases from J; bases unmatched to any gene: 5. CDR1 and CDR2 from the germline V gene are SGDLS and YYNGEE. For the CDR3, the DNA is TGTGCCAGCAGCGACGGACAGGGTGGCGAGCAGTACTTC. This encodes CASSDGQGGEQYF.

The chain carries TRBV11-3 and TRBJ1-2; D gene uncertain. This CDR3 has 16 amino acids. The germline V gene encodes CDR1 SGHNT and CDR2 YENEEA. Trimming stripped 0 bases from V and 4 bases from J, with 15 bases between. The DNA for the CDR3 is TGTGCCAGCAGCTTAGATCGGGAGGACGGAATCTATGGCTACACCTTC. Its translation: CASSLDREDGIYGYTF.

The count of this clone is one. The rearrangement joins TRBV13 to TRBJ1-1; D possibly corresponds to TRBD1 (5 bases). Between the trimmed V and J ends, which lost 5 bases and 3 bases, there was a span of 16 bases. The CDR3 sequence is 15 residues long. Germline CDR1 PRHDT, CDR2 FYEKMQ (reference sequence). The CDR3 coding sequence is TGTGCCAGCAGCCCCAATTACCCGGGGGACACTGAAGCTTTCTTT. Protein: CASSPNYPGDTEAFF.